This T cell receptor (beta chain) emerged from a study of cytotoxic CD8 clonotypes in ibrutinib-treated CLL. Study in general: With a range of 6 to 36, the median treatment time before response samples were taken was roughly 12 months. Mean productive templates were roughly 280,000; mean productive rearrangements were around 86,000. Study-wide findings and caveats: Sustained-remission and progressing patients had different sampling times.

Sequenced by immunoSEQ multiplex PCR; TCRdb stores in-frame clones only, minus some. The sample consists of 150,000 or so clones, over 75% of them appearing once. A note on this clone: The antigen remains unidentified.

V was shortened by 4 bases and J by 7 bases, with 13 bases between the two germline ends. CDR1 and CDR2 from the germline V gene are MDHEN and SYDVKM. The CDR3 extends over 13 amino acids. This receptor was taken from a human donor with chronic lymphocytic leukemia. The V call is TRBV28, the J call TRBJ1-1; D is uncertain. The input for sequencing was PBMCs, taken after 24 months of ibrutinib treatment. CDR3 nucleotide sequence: TGTGCCAGCAGTTGGGGTCTAAACTTTGAAGCTTTCTTT. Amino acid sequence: CASSWGLNFEAFF.